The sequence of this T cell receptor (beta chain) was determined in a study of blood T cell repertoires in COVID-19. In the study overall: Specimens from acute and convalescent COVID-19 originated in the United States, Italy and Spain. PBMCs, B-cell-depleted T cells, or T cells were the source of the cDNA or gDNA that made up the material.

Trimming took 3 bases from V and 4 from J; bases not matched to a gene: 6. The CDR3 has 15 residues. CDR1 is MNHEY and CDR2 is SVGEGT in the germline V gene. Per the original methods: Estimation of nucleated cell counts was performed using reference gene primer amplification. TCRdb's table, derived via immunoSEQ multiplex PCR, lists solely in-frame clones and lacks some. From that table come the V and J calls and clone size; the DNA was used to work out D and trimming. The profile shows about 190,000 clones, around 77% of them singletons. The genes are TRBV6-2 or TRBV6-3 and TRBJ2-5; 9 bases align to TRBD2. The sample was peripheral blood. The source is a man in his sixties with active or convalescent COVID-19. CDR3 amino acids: CASSYAGGLGETQYF. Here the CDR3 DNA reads TGTGCCAGCAGTTATGCGGGAGGGCTGGGAGAGACCCAGTACTTC.